The present TCR delta chain was sequenced within a study of gamma-delta chains in newborns, infants, children. In the study overall: Microbial exposure reportedly drives polyclonal innate γδ T cell expansion after birth.

This clone came up a few times. Possible read error: a much larger clone is one base away. The CDR3 consists of 14 residues. The germline gives CDR1 GEAIGNYY, CDR2 EKD. TCRdb re-called the reads through CATT. The sample carries 3,000 to 3,500 delta-chain clones, over 2% recorded once. Sequenced input: blood. The rearrangement joins TRDV2 to TRDJ1; D is ambiguous. This sequence originates from a child who was a newborn, infant or young child, either healthy, febrile or measles-vaccinated (not recorded which). For the CDR3, the DNA is TGTGCCTGTGACGCGCTGCTTAACACCGATAAACCCATCTTT. Amino acid sequence: CACDALLNTDKPIF.